A single sample gave rise to the 17 T cell receptor beta chains below, sequenced in a study of T cell repertoires in cytomegalovirus infection. TCRdb ran MiXCR on the reads and lists one entry per CDR3 protein. The table records about 700,000 distinct CDR3 sequences, around a third of them present only once. These receptors have no known antigen. The starting material was cultured PBMCs, obtained from culture after CMV antigen stimulation. These receptors were collected from a human donor in good health (CMV status not recorded). Some clones in this sample may be carry-over from other donors' samples.

The table lists this clonotype with a few counts. This chain links TRBV27 with TRBJ2-3; D is uncertain. With 6 bases removed from V and 1 base from J, the gap between germline ends came to 8 bases. The germline gives CDR1 MNHEY, CDR2 SMNVEV (reference sequence). The CDR3 is made up of 13 amino acids. CDR3 nucleotide sequence: TGTGCCAGCAGCCAACCGGGCACAGATACGCAGTATTTT. It encodes CASSQPGTDTQYF.

The chain employs TRBV30 and TRBJ2-7; 8 bases agree with TRBD1. The J segment lost 6 bases and the V segment lost 4 bases, leaving 11 bases of the junction unmatched. In germline, CDR1 is GTSNPN, CDR2 SVGIG (reference sequence). CDR3 length: 14 amino acids. CDR3 DNA: TGTGCCTGGATTAGGACAGGGCCCCCAAGCGAGCAGTACTTC. This codes for CAWIRTGPPSEQYF. The whole variable domain, remainder taken from reference TRBV30 and TRBJ2-7, is SQTIHQWPATLVQPVGSPLSLECTVEGTSNPNLYWYRQAAGRGLQLLFYSVGIGQISSEVPQNLSASRPQDRQFILSSKKLLLSDSGFYLCAWIRTGPPSEQYFGPGTRLTVT.

This chain joins TRBV12-3 or TRBV12-4 and TRBJ1-4; TRBD1 matches 11 bases. This CDR3 contains 14 residues. The junction had 4 bases not matched to a gene; V was cut back by 6 bases and J by 7 bases. The chain's CDR3 is CASRTGTGGEKLFF. The CDR3 nucleotides read TGTGCCAGCAGAACCGGGACAGGGGGTGAAAAACTGTTTTTT.

The sample holds many counts of this clonotype. V is TRBV7-2 and J is TRBJ2-1, with 11 bases matching TRBD2. Trimming removed 5 bases from V and 7 bases from J; junction bases left unmatched: 7. Germline-derived CDR1 and CDR2 are SGHTA and FQGNSA. This CDR3 contains 15 residues. The CDR3 reads CASSRTRTSGNEQFF. The CDR3 DNA reads as TGTGCCAGCAGCCGAACCCGGACTAGCGGGAATGAGCAGTTCTTC. The entire variable domain, with the rest obtained from reference TRBV7-2 and TRBJ2-1, is as follows: GAGVSQSPSNKVTEKGKDVELRCDPISGHTALYWYRQSLGQGLEFLIYFQGNSAPDKSGLPSDRFSAERTGGSVSTLTIQRTQQEDSAVYLCASSRTRTSGNEQFFGPGTRLTVL.

This clonotype was seen more than once but under ten times. This chain links TRBV7-8 with TRBJ2-7; D is possibly TRBD1 or TRBD2 (5 bases each). CDR1 and CDR2 from the germline V gene are SGHVS and FQNEAQ. Trimming shortened V by 4 bases and J by 4 bases, and 14 bases separated the two germline ends. The CDR3 length is 14 residues. The CDR3 nucleotides read TGTGCCAGCAGCTCGGGGCCGCGGAGGTACGAGCAGTACTTC. Its translation is CASSSGPRRYEQYF.

CDR3 nucleotides: TGCAGTGCTAGAGGTGGCCTCCCAGGCAATCAGCCCCAGCATTTT. This codes for CSARGGLPGNQPQHF. V and J are TRBV20-1 and TRBJ1-5; D is ambiguous. CDR1 is DFQATT, CDR2 SNEGSKA, per germline (reference sequence). V was shortened by 1 base and J by 2 bases, with 12 bases between the two germline ends. The CDR3 loop spans 15 amino acids.

The chain couples TRBV27 to TRBJ2-3, with D possibly matching TRBD1 (5 bases). Germline V gene lookup returns CDR1 MNHEY and CDR2 SMNVEV (reference sequence). The CDR3 has 17 amino acids. V lost 5 bases and J lost 2, with 20 bases in between. CDR3 region: CASSPRGKAGNTDTQYF. The CDR3 DNA reads TGTGCCAGCAGTCCTCGAGGCAAGGCAGGGAACACAGATACGCAGTATTTT.

The table lists this clonotype with a few counts. The gene calls are TRBV20-1 and TRBJ2-5; D is unclear. There are 12 residues in the CDR3. The V gene's germline CDR1 is DFQATT and CDR2 SNEGSKA (reference sequence). Trimming took 3 bases from V and 5 from J, leaving 10 bases between them. The CDR3 sequence: CSASLSAETQYF. The CDR3 nucleotides are TGCAGTGCTAGTCTTTCCGCGGAGACCCAGTACTTC.

This clonotype was seen a few times. CDR3 sequence reads: CASSPGSPYEQYF. CDR3 sequence (DNA): TGTGCCAGCAGCCCCGGGAGTCCCTACGAGCAGTACTTC. The gene calls are TRBV7-6 and TRBJ2-7, with a tentative D call TRBD2 (6 bases). CDR3 length: 13 amino acids. Germline lookup yields CDR1 SGHVS and CDR2 FNYEAQ. V lost 5 bases, J lost 2 bases, and 10 bases lay in between.

The genes are TRBV7-6 and TRBJ1-1; D is unclear. This CDR3 spans 15 amino acids. V was cut by 5 bases and J by 0 bases, with 13 bases left in between. Germline assignment: CDR1 SGHVS and CDR2 FNYEAQ. DNA of the CDR3: TGTGCCAGCAGCACTCGCCGGGGTGTGAACACTGAAGCTTTCTTT. Its protein product is CASSTRRGVNTEAFF.

The chain has TRBV25-1 and TRBJ2-1, with 7 bases aligning to TRBD2. Germline V gives CDR1 MGHDK, CDR2 SYGVNS. The CDR3 has 17 residues. The J segment lost 4 bases and the V segment lost 1 base, leaving 10 bases of the junction unmatched. CDR3 loop: CASSEWEGSGPYNEQFF. The CDR3 coding sequence is TGTGCCAGCAGTGAATGGGAGGGTAGCGGGCCATACAATGAGCAGTTCTTC.

The chain combines TRBV2 with TRBJ2-1; 7 bases are shared with TRBD2. The germline V gene encodes CDR1 SNHLY and CDR2 FYNNEI. This CDR3 region has 17 residues. V gave up 0 bases and J gave up 5 bases; unmatched junction bases: 10. CDR3 sequence (DNA): TGTGCCAGCAGTGAAGCGACCGGGACTACGAGTCACAATGAGCAGTTCTTC. Its translation is CASSEATGTTSHNEQFF.

The chain employs TRBV28 and TRBJ2-7; D not resolved. Per germline, CDR1 MDHEN and CDR2 SYDVKM. The ends were cut back, 5 bases at V and 1 base at J, with 9 bases in the middle. This CDR3 region has 13 residues. The CDR3 reads CASSPAGSYEQYF. DNA for the CDR3: TGTGCCAGCAGTCCGGCCGGTTCCTACGAGCAGTACTTC.

The CDR3 is CASSSGTFVGYTF. For the CDR3, the DNA is TGTGCCAGCAGTTCCGGGACGTTCGTTGGCTACACCTTC. The J gene is TRBJ1-2, the V gene TRBV12-3 or TRBV12-4, with TRBD1 as a possible D gene (5 bases). The CDR3 sequence is 13 residues long. Trimming shortened V by 4 bases and J by 7 bases, and 13 bases separated the two germline ends.

The chain uses TRBV20-1 and TRBJ2-1, with 10 bases identical to TRBD2. J lost 5 bases, V lost 6 bases, and 10 bases had no gene match. Germline V gives CDR1 DFQATT, CDR2 SNEGSKA (reference sequence). This CDR3 is built from 15 residues. As DNA, the CDR3 is TGCAGTGCCGAGGAGGCTAGCGGGGGAGACAATGAGCAGTTCTTC. It specifies CSAEEASGGDNEQFF.

The genes are TRBV20-1 and TRBJ1-1, with D maybe TRBD1 (6 bases). V was trimmed by 6 bases and J by 1 base, leaving 9 bases between them. The CDR3 runs to 12 residues. Germline V gene sequence: CDR1 DFQATT, CDR2 SNEGSKA (reference sequence). The CDR3 protein is CSARTANTEAFF. Written as DNA, the CDR3 is TGCAGTGCGAGGACAGCGAACACTGAAGCTTTCTTT.

This rearrangement joins TRBV6-2 or TRBV6-3 to TRBJ1-1; a possible D gene is TRBD1 (5 bases). The CDR3 runs to 12 residues. The V gene lost 7 bases and the J gene lost 7 bases, with 13 bases spanning the gap. Germline V lookup: CDR1 MNHEY, CDR2 SVGEGT. The CDR3 spells CASMRGEVEAFF. DNA of the CDR3: TGTGCCAGCATGCGGGGGGAGGTTGAAGCTTTCTTT.